The following is a TCR beta chain sequence with its context. This entry belongs to a study of OX40 agonist ivuxolimab in advanced cancers. Across the study: Ivuxolimab was delivered to patients intravenously every 2 weeks at doses spanning 0.01 to 10 mg/kg.

The CDR3 is made up of 14 amino acids. V was trimmed by 3 bases and J by 8 bases, leaving 13 bases between them. CDR1 and CDR2 (germline): KGHSH, LQKENI. Assay: immunoSEQ multiplex PCR; the TCRdb copy retains only in-frame clones and omits some. The sample gives 35,000 to 40,000 clones, approximately 79% of which show up once; about 1.7% is in the top ten. This chain connects TRBV18 to TRBJ1-4, with D hard to call. The starting material was CD4+ or CD8+ T cells sorted from blood, obtained in a trial of the OX40 agonist ivuxolimab. The TCR sequence derives from an adult with an advanced solid tumor such as melanoma, head and neck, liver or kidney cancer. The CDR3 DNA follows: TGTGCCAGCTCACCGCCGGGTTTGAGAGAAAAACTGTTTTTT. This gives the protein CASSPPGLREKLFF.